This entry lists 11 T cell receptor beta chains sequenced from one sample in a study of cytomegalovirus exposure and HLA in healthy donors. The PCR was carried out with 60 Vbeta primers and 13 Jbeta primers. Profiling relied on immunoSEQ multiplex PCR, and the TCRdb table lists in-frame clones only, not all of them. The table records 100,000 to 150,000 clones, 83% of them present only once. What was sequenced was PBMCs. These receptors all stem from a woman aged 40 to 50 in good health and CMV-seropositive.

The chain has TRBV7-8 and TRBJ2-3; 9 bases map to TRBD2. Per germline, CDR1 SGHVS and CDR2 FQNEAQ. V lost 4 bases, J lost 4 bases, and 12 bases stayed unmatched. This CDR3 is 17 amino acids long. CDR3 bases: TGTGCCAGCAGCTCCTCTCTGACTAAGCGGGAGGCAGATACGCAGTATTTT. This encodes CASSSSLTKREADTQYF.

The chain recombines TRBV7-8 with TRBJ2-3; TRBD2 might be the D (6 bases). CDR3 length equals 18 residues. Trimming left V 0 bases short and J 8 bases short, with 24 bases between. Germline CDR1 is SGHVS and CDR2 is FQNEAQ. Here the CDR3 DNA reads TGTGCCAGCAGCTTAGCGGAAGGGAGGAGCGGCCCTGGTAGTACGCAGTATTTT. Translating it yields CASSLAEGRSGPGSTQYF.

The CDR3 DNA sequence: TGCGCCAGCAGCTTGGGGGGGGGAGAGCAGTACTTC. Translating it yields CASSLGGGEQYF. This chain connects TRBV5-1 to TRBJ2-7; the match to TRBD2 covers 7 bases. CDR1 and CDR2 from the germline V gene are SGHRS and YFSETQ. This CDR3 spans 12 amino acids. V trimming: 0 bases; J trimming: 7 bases; junction bases outside the gene matches: 1.

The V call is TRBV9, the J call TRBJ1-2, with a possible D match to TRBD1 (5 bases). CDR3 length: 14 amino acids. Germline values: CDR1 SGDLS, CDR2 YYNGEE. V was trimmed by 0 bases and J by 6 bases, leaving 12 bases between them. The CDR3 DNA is TGTGCCAGCAGCGTAGATGGGGTACAGGATGGCTACACCTTC. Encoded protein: CASSVDGVQDGYTF.

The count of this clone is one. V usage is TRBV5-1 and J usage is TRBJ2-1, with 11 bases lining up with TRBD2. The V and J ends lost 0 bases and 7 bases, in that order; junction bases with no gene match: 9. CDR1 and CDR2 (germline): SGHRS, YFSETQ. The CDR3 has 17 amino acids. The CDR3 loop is CASSLGTSGSSGNEQFF. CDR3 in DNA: TGCGCCAGCAGCTTGGGTACTAGCGGGAGTAGTGGTAATGAGCAGTTCTTC.

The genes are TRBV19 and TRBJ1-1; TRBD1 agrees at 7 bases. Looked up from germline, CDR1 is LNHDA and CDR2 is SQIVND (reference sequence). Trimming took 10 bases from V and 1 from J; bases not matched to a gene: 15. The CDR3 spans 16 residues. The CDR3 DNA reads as TGTGCCACAAGACCCGGGATTTGGACAGGGAACACTGAAGCTTTCTTT. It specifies CATRPGIWTGNTEAFF.

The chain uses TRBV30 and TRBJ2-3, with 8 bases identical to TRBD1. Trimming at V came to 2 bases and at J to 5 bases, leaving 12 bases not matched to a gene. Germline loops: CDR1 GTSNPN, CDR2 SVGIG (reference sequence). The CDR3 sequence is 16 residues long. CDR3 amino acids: CAWSLGAGGLGDTQYF. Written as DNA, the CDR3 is TGTGCCTGGAGTTTGGGGGCAGGGGGCCTTGGAGATACGCAGTATTTT.

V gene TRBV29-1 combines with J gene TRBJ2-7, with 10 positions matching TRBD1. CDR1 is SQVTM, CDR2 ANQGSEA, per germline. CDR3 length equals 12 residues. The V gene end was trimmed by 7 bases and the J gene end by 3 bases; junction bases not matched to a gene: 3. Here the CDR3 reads CSARTGGYEQYF. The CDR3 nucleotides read TGCAGCGCCCGGACAGGGGGCTACGAGCAGTACTTC.

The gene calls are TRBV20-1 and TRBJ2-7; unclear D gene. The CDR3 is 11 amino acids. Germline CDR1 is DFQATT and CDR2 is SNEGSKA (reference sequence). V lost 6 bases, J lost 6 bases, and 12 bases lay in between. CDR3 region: CSATDIPEQYF. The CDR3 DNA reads TGCAGTGCCACCGACATCCCCGAGCAGTACTTC.

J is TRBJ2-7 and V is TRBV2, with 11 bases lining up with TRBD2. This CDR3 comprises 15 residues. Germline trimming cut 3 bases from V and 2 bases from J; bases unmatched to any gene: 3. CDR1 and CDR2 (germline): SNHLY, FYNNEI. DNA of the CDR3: TGTGCCAGCAGTGATACACTAGCGGGAGCCTACGAGCAGTACTTC. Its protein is CASSDTLAGAYEQYF.

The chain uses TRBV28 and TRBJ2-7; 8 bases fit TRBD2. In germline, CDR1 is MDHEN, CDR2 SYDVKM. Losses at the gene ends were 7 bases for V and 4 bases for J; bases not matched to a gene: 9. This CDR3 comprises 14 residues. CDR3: CASNLAGGGYEQYF. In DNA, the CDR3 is TGTGCCAGCAACCTAGCGGGCGGCGGATACGAGCAGTACTTC.